What follows are 4 T cell receptor beta chains derived from one specimen sequenced in a study of blood T cell repertoires in COVID-19. This table comes from immunoSEQ multiplex PCR, and its TCRdb copy is limited to in-frame clones, with some not included. The sample lists more than 200,000 clones, just over 85% seen once, with nearly 4.5% in the top ten. What was sequenced was peripheral blood. These receptor sequences come from a man aged 45-65 years with acute or convalescent COVID-19.

The chain uses TRBV6-5 and TRBJ1-2, with 8 bases matching TRBD1. Germline-derived CDR1 and CDR2 are MNHEY and SVGAGI. V lost 5 bases to trimming and J lost 2 bases; unmatched junction nucleotides: 4. This CDR3 is built from 14 residues. The DNA for the CDR3 is TGTGCCAGCAGTCCCAGGGGGCGAAACTATGGCTACACCTTC. This translates into CASSPRGRNYGYTF.

CDR3 coding DNA: TGTGCCAGCAGACTAGTCCGCGGCAATGAGCAGTTCTTC. Translating gives CASRLVRGNEQFF. The chain couples TRBV11-1 to TRBJ2-1; tentatively, D is TRBD2 (5 bases). The CDR3 contains 13 residues. The ends were cut back, 6 bases at V and 6 bases at J, with 12 bases in the middle. Germline lookup yields CDR1 SGHAT and CDR2 FQDESV (reference sequence).

The rearrangement links TRBV7-2 to TRBJ2-3; 9 bases agree with TRBD1. J gave up 4 bases and V 5 bases, and 4 bases lay outside the gene matches. The CDR3 sequence is 14 residues long. Germline values: CDR1 SGHTA, CDR2 FQGNSA. CDR3: CASSRTGAADTQYF. The CDR3 DNA is TGTGCCAGCAGCCGGACAGGGGCCGCAGATACGCAGTATTTT.

The V gene is TRBV11-1, the J gene TRBJ2-7; 8 nucleotides align to TRBD1. The germline V gene has CDR1 SGHAT and CDR2 FQDESV (reference sequence). V gave up 1 base and J gave up 5 bases; unmatched junction bases: 4. The CDR3 contains 14 residues. The CDR3, as DNA: TGTGCCAGCAGCTTAGAAGGACAGGGAGACGAGCAGTACTTC. Its translation is CASSLEGQGDEQYF.